Described below is a single TCR beta chain sequence and its context. Its target is not known. Trimming cost V 6 bases and J 2 bases, with 13 bases left between them. Germline CDR1 reads SGHAT; CDR2 reads FQNNGV. CDR3 length: 14 residues. This sample was included in a study of somatic mutations in cytotoxic T cells in rheumatoid arthritis. Study information: Among the T-cell populations stained with V beta antibodies, some were separated by flow sorting at nearly 100% purity, including V beta1+ cells whose TCRB was sequenced.

The data were produced by immunoSEQ multiplex PCR, yet TCRdb's version contains in-frame clones alone and is incomplete. This table has some 12,000 clones, 80% appearing once. Broader study findings: Researchers did not know the antigen targets of the expanded CD8+ clones.

Isolation of CD4+ and CD8+ cells used positive magnetic bead selection, with purity checked by flow cytometry. Sequencing was carried out using CD8+ T cells sorted from blood. This chain uses TRBV11-2 with TRBJ1-2; TRBD1 is a possible D gene (5 bases). The receptor's source is a man aged 45-60 years in good health. The CDR3 region is CASSWDGLNYGYTF. CDR3 bases: TGTGCCAGCAGTTGGGACGGTCTAAACTATGGCTACACCTTC.